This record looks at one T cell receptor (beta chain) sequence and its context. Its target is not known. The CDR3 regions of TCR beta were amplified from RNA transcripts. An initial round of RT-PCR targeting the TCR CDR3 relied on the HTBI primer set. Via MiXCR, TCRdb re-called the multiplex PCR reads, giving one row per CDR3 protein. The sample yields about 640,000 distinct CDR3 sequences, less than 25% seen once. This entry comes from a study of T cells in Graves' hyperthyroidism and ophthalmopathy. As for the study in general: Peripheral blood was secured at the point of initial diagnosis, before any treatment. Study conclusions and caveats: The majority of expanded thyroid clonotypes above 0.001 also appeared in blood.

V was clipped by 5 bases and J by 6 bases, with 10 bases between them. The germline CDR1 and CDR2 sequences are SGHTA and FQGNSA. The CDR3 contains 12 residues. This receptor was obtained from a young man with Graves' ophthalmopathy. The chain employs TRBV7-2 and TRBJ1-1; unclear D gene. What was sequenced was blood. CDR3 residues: CASSHRGAEAFF. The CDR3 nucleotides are TGTGCCAGCAGCCACCGGGGTGCTGAAGCTTTCTTT.